This TCR beta chain was identified in a study of blood T cell repertoires in COVID-19. Study summary: Samples taken during acute and convalescent COVID-19 were collected in the United States, Italy and Spain.

In Cohort 3, a recovered donor had either two negative PCRs, clearance, or symptom resolution. This CDR3 is built from 13 residues. The V gene's germline CDR1 is MDHEN and CDR2 SYDVKM. Trimming took off 6 bases at V and 10 bases at J, with 18 bases between the two ends. Clones were sequenced by immunoSEQ multiplex PCR, and TCRdb holds only the in-frame ones, with some missing. The sample includes some 200,000 clones, about 87% of them seen just once. This clonotype originated in a woman in her twenties or thirties who had recovered from COVID-19. Sequences were obtained from PBMCs or T cells enriched from blood (not recorded which). The J gene is TRBJ1-1, the V gene TRBV28; D perhaps matches TRBD1 (5 bases). The CDR3 DNA reads as TGTGCCAGCAGCCCCGCGCTGACAGCTATAGCTTTCTTT. Translating gives CASSPALTAIAFF.